This T cell receptor (beta chain) is from a study of T cell repertoires in cytomegalovirus infection. Findings and caveats of the study: The cumulative frequency of public TCR beta families identified carriers of CMV plus the relevant HLA.

TCRdb independently ran MiXCR on the reads; one entry per CDR3 protein. The repertoire holds 750,000 to 900,000 distinct CDR3 sequences, with around 29% as singletons. This clonotype was seen ten or more times. Antigen specificity is unknown. J was trimmed by 10 bases and V by 4 bases; bases with no gene match: 9. From germline, CDR1 is SGHTA and CDR2 FQGNSA. The CDR3 length is 14 residues. The V gene is TRBV7-2, the J gene TRBJ1-5, with 8 nucleotides matching TRBD1. The sequence derives from a human donor in good health (CMV status not recorded). Some clones in this sample may be carry-over from other donors' samples. This specimen was cultured CD8+ T cells from PBMCs, taken from culture after CMV antigen stimulation. CDR3 in amino acids: CASSSGQGGVPQHF. CDR3 DNA sequence: TGTGCCAGCAGCTCTGGACAGGGTGGGGTCCCCCAGCATTTT.